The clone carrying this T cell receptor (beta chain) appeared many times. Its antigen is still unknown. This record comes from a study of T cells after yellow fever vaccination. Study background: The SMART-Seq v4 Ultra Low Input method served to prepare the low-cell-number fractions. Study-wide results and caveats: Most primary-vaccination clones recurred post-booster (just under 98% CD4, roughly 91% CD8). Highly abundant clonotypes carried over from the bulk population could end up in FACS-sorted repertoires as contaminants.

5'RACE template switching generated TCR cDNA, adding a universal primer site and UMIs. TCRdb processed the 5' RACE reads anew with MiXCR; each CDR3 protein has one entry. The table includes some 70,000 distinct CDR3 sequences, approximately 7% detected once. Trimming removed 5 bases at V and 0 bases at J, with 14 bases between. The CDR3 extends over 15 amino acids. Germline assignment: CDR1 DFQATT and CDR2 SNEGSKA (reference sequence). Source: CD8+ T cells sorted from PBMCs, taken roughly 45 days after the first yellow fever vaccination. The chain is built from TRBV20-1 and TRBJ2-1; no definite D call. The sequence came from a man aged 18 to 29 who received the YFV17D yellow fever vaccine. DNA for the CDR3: TGCAGTGCTCCATCGTGGCGGAACTCCTACAATGAGCAGTTCTTC. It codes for CSAPSWRNSYNEQFF.